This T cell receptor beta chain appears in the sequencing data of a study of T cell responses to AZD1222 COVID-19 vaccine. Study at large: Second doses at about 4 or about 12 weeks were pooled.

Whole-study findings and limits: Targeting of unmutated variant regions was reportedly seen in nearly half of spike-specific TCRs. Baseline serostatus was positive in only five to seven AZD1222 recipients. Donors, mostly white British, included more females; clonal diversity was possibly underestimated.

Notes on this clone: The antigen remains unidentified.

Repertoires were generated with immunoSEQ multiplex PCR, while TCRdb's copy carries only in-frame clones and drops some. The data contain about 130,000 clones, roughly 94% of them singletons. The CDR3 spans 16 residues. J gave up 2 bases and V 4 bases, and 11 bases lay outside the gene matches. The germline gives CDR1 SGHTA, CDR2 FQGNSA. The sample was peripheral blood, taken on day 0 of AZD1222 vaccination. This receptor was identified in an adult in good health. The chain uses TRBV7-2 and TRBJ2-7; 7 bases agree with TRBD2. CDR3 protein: CASSWARLAAPYEQYF. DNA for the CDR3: TGTGCCAGCAGCTGGGCGAGACTAGCTGCGCCCTACGAGCAGTACTTC.